This entry lists 11 T cell receptor beta chains sequenced from one sample in a study of PD-L1 blockade in urothelial cancer. Time point specified: pretreatment peripheral blood. Using immunoSEQ multiplex PCR, the repertoire was profiled, and TCRdb retains in-frame clones only, with some absent. The sample gives roughly 52,000 clones, more than 65% of which show up once; about 10% is in the top ten. This specimen consisted of PBMCs, obtained around atezolizumab (anti-PD-L1) treatment. All receptors derive from a man between 65 and 79 years old with urothelial cancer.

This clone was found a few times. The CDR3 sequence is CASSALPGDYGYTF. The CDR3 DNA sequence: TGTGCCAGCAGTGCCCTGCCAGGGGACTATGGCTACACCTTC. The V gene is TRBV6-4, the J gene TRBJ1-2, with D maybe TRBD1 (6 bases). The CDR3 loop spans 14 amino acids. CDR1 is MRHNA, CDR2 SNTAGT, per germline. Trimming took 4 bases from V and 3 from J, leaving 12 bases between them.

The rearrangement uses TRBV28 and TRBJ2-2; D is unresolved. CDR1 is MDHEN, CDR2 SYDVKM, per germline. This CDR3 spans 14 amino acids. V lost 4 bases to trimming and J lost 5 bases, with 11 bases between them. CDR3 amino acids: CASSSGSETGELFF. CDR3 coding DNA: TGTGCCAGCAGTTCCGGCAGCGAGACCGGGGAGCTGTTTTTT.

V is TRBV7-2 and J is TRBJ2-7; perhaps TRBD2 as D (6 bases). The CDR3 contains 16 residues. The ends were cut back, 0 bases at V and 4 bases at J, with 16 bases in the middle. Germline V gene lookup returns CDR1 SGHTA and CDR2 FQGNSA. The CDR3 region is CASSLARSSEGYEQYF. In DNA form, the CDR3 reads TGTGCCAGCAGCTTAGCGCGGTCTAGCGAAGGTTACGAGCAGTACTTC.

V usage is TRBV7-9 and J usage is TRBJ2-5, with a weak D call TRBD1 (6 bases). Germline lookup yields CDR1 SEHNR and CDR2 FQNEAQ (reference sequence). The germline V and J ends were trimmed by 0 bases and 3 bases, with 8 bases remaining between them. This CDR3 is built from 14 residues. Written as DNA, the CDR3 is TGTGCCAGCAGCTTAGCAGGGGGAGAAGAGACCCAGTACTTC. Its translation: CASSLAGGEETQYF.

The chain uses TRBV4-2 and TRBJ2-1, with a weak D call TRBD1 (7 bases). Per germline, CDR1 LGHNA and CDR2 YNFKEQ. This CDR3 has 16 residues. The V gene lost 1 base and the J gene lost 4 bases, with 14 bases spanning the gap. As DNA, the CDR3 is TGTGCCAGCAGCCAAGCGTGGAGGGGGCCTTACAATGAGCAGTTCTTC. Its translation is CASSQAWRGPYNEQFF.

The J gene is TRBJ2-3, the V gene TRBV5-6; a possible D gene is TRBD2 (6 bases). This CDR3 region has 16 residues. Trimming left V 4 bases short and J 4 bases short, with 19 bases between. CDR1 is SGHDT, CDR2 YYEEEE, per germline. The CDR3 loop reads CASSLAGMGGADTQYF. The CDR3, as DNA: TGTGCCAGCAGCCTGGCCGGGATGGGGGGTGCAGATACGCAGTATTTT. Looking up the rest from reference TRBV5-6 and TRBJ2-3 gives the full variable domain: DAGVTQSPTHLIKTRGQQVTLRCSPKSGHDTVSWYQQALGQGPQFIFQYYEEEERQRGNFPDRFSGHQFPNYSSELNVNALLLGDSALYLCASSLAGMGGADTQYFGPGTRLTVL.

The chain uses TRBV19 and TRBJ2-7; 7 positions agree with TRBD1. The CDR3 has 14 residues. The germline V gene has CDR1 LNHDA and CDR2 SQIVND (reference sequence). V was clipped by 4 bases and J by 2 bases; unmatched bases: 5. The CDR3 sequence is CASSTQGDTYEQYF. Here the CDR3 DNA reads TGTGCCAGTAGTACGCAGGGGGATACCTACGAGCAGTACTTC.

There are a few counts of this clone. The CDR3 loop is CASKQDPAYSNQPQHF. The CDR3 DNA follows: TGTGCCAGTAAACAGGACCCCGCTTATAGCAATCAGCCCCAGCATTTT. The rearrangement joins TRBV19 to TRBJ1-5; possible D gene TRBD1, 5 bases. Germline V lookup: CDR1 LNHDA, CDR2 SQIVND (reference sequence). The germline V and J ends were trimmed by 7 bases and 0 bases, with 16 bases remaining between them. The CDR3 contains 16 residues.

The chain joins TRBV4-2 to TRBJ2-4; D gene unclear. The CDR3 covers 15 residues. Trimming removed 0 bases at V and 0 bases at J, with 6 bases between. Germline V gives CDR1 LGHNA, CDR2 YNFKEQ. CDR3 protein: CASSQDLLAKNIQYF. DNA of the CDR3: TGTGCCAGCAGCCAAGACCTACTAGCCAAAAACATTCAGTACTTC.

The chain combines TRBV19 with TRBJ1-1, with D unclear. Germline values: CDR1 LNHDA, CDR2 SQIVND (reference sequence). The CDR3 sequence is 13 residues long. V was clipped by 7 bases and J by 4 bases, with 13 bases between them. The CDR3 protein is CASNLQRGTEAFF. The DNA for the CDR3 is TGTGCCAGTAATCTCCAACGGGGCACTGAAGCTTTCTTT. The full variable domain, rest sourced from reference TRBV19 and TRBJ1-1, is DGGITQSPKYLFRKEGQNVTLSCEQNLNHDAMYWYRQDPGQGLRLIYYSQIVNDFQKGDIAEGYSVSREKKESFPLTVTSAQKNPTAFYLCASNLQRGTEAFFGQGTRLTVV.

The J gene is TRBJ2-3, the V gene TRBV27; the D gene is possibly TRBD1 (6 bases). V lost 2 bases and J lost 5, with 14 bases in between. Germline CDR1 reads MNHEY; CDR2 reads SMNVEV (reference sequence). This CDR3 spans 15 amino acids. CDR3: CASSLTPYRVDTQYF. DNA of the CDR3: TGTGCCAGCAGTTTAACTCCCTACAGGGTAGATACGCAGTATTTT.